This T cell receptor (beta chain) was recovered during a study of memory CD4+ T cells and cytomegalovirus serostatus. Data came from immunoSEQ multiplex PCR; TCRdb stores just in-frame clones and leaves some out. This table has tens of thousands of clones, 60% to 75% appearing once. V was clipped by 6 bases and J by 5 bases, with 8 bases between them. This CDR3 has 11 amino acids. Germline-derived CDR1 and CDR2 are MNHNY and SVGAGI (reference sequence). The sort gate was single viable CD3+CD4+CD8-CD45RO+ cells for memory CD4+ T cells. This receptor was obtained from an adult in good health and CMV-seropositive. This sequence joins TRBV6-6 and TRBJ2-7; D not resolved. Specimen: memory CD4+ T cells from blood. The CDR3 region is CASSPFDEQYF. The DNA for the CDR3 is TGTGCCAGCAGCCCCTTCGACGAGCAGTACTTC.